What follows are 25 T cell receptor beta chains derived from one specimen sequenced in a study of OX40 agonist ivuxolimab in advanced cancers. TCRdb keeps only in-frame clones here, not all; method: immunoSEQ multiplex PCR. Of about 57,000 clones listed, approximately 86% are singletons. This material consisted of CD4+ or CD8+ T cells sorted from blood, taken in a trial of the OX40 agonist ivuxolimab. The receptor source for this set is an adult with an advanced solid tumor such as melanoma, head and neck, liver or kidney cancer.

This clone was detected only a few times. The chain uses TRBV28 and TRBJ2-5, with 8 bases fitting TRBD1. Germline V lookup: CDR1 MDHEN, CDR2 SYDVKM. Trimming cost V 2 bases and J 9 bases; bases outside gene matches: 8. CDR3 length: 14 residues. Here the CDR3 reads CASSLGQGPSAQYF. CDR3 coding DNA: TGTGCCAGCAGTTTAGGACAGGGCCCATCGGCCCAGTACTTC.

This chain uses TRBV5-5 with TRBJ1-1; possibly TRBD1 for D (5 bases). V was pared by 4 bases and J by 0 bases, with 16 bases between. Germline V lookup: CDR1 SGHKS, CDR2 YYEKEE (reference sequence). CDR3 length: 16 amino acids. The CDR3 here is CASSNGGRGMNTEAFF. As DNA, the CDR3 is TGTGCCAGCAGCAACGGCGGGCGGGGCATGAACACTGAAGCTTTCTTT. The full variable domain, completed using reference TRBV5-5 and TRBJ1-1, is DAGVTQSPTHLIKTRGQQVTLRCSPISGHKSVSWYQQVLGQGPQFIFQYYEKEERGRGNFPDRFSARQFPNYSSELNVNALLLGDSALYLCASSNGGRGMNTEAFFGQGTRLTVV.

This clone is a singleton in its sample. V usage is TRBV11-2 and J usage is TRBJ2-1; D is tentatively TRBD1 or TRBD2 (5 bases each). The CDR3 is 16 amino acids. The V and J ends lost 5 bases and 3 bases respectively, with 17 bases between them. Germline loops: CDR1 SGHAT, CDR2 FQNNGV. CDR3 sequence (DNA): TGTGCCAGCAGCCCTGTAAGAGGGGCTGTCTACAATGAGCAGTTCTTC. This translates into CASSPVRGAVYNEQFF.

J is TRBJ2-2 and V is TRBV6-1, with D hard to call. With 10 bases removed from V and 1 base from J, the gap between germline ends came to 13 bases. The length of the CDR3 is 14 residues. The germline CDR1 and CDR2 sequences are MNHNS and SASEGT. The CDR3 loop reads CATPALVNTGELFF. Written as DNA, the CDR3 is TGTGCCACCCCAGCACTGGTGAACACCGGGGAGCTGTTTTTT.

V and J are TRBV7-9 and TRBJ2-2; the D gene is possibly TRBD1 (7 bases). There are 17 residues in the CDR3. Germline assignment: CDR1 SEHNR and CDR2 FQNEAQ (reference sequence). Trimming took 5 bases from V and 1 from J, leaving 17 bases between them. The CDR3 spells CASSNRQGGLNTGELFF. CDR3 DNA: TGTGCCAGCAGCAACCGACAGGGAGGCTTGAACACCGGGGAGCTGTTTTTT.

The CDR3 reads CATRGLDTGELFF. CDR3 coding DNA: TGTGCCACTAGGGGACTAGACACCGGGGAGCTGTTTTTT. J is TRBJ2-2 and V is TRBV7-9, with TRBD2 matching 8 bases. Germline V lookup: CDR1 SEHNR, CDR2 FQNEAQ (reference sequence). The CDR3 runs 13 residues. V lost 10 bases and J lost 3; bases outside the gene matches: 4.

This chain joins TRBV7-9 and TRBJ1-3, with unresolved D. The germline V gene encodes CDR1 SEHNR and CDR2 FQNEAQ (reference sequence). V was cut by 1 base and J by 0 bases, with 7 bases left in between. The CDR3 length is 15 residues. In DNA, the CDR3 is TGTGCCAGCAGCTTAGGTGCAAGCTCTGGAAACACCATATATTTT. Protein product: CASSLGASSGNTIYF.

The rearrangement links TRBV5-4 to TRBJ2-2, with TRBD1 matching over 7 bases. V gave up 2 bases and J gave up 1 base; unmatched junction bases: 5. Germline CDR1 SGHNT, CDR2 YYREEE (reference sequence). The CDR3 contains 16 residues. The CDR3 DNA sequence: TGTGCCAGCAGCTTTCATGCAGGGGGGAACACCGGGGAGCTGTTTTTT. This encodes CASSFHAGGNTGELFF.

The CDR3 DNA sequence: TGTGCTAGTGGGATCGATTGGAGAGAAGCTTTCTTT. This translates into CASGIDWREAFF. The chain is built from TRBV12-5 and TRBJ1-1; D gene unclear. The V and J ends lost 6 bases and 8 bases respectively, with 13 bases between them. The CDR3 runs to 12 residues. The germline gives CDR1 LGHNT, CDR2 FRNRAP.

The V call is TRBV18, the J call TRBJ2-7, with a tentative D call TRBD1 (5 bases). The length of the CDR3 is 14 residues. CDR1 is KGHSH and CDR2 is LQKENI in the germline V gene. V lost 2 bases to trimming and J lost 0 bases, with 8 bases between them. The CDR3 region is CASSPTRDSYEQYF. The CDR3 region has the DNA TGTGCCAGCTCACCAACCAGGGACTCCTACGAGCAGTACTTC.

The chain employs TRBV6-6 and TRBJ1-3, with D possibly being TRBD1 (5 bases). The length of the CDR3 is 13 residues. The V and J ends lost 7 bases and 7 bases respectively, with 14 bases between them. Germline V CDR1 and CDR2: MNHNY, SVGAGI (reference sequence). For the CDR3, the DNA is TGTGCCAGCACCCTAGGGGAAGGGAACACCATATATTTT. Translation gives CASTLGEGNTIYF.

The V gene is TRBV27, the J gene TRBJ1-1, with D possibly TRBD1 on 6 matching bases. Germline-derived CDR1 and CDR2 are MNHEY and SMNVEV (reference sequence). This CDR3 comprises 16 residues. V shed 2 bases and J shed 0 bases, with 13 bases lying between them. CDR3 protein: CASSLVGGTLNTEAFF. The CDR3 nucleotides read TGTGCCAGCAGTTTAGTAGGGGGAACCCTGAACACTGAAGCTTTCTTT.

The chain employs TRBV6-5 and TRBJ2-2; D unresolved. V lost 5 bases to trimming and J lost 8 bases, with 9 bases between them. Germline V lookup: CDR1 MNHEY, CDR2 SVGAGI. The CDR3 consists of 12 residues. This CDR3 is CASSDLQGELFF. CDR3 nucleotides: TGTGCCAGCAGTGACCTACAGGGGGAGCTGTTTTTT.

The CDR3 DNA is TGTGCCAGCAGCTTCGGCCTCGAGGGGCCCCAGCATTTT. It yields the protein CASSFGLEGPQHF. The V and J genes are TRBV7-9 and TRBJ1-5; no firm D call. In germline, CDR1 is SEHNR, CDR2 FQNEAQ (reference sequence). The CDR3 loop spans 13 amino acids. V lost 3 bases, J lost 9 bases, and 12 bases lay in between.

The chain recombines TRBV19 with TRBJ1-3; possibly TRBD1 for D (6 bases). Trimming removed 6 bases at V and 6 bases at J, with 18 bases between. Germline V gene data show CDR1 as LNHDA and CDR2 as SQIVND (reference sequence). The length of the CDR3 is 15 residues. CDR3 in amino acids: CASRPQGGRENTIYF. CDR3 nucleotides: TGTGCCAGTAGGCCCCAAGGGGGGCGCGAAAACACCATATATTTT.

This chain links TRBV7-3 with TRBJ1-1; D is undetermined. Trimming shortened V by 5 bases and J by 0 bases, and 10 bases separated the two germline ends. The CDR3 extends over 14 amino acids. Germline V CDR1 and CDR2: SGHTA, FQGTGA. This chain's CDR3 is CASSRRGLNTEAFF. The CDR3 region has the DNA TGTGCCAGCAGCCGCCGTGGGTTGAACACTGAAGCTTTCTTT.

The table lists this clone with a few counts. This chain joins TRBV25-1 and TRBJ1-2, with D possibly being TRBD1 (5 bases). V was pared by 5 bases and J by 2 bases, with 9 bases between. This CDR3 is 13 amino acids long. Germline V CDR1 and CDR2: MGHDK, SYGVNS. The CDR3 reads CASSLQENYGYTF. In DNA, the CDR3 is TGTGCCAGCAGTCTACAGGAGAACTATGGCTACACCTTC.

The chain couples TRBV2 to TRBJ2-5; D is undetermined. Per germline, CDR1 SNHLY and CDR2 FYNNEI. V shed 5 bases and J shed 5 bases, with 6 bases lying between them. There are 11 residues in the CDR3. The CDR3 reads CASSRIETQYF. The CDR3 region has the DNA TGTGCCAGCAGTCGGATTGAGACCCAGTACTTC.

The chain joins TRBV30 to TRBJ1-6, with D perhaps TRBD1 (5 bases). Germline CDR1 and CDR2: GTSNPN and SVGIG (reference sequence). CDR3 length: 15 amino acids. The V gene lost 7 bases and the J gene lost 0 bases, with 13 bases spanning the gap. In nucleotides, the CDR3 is TGTGCCTCAAGGAGGGGAAGCTCCTATAATTCACCCCTCCACTTT. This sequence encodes CASRRGSSYNSPLHF. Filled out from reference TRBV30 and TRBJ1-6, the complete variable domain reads SQTIHQWPATLVQPVGSPLSLECTVEGTSNPNLYWYRQAAGRGLQLLFYSVGIGQISSEVPQNLSASRPQDRQFILSSKKLLLSDSGFYLCASRRGSSYNSPLHFGNGTRLTVT.

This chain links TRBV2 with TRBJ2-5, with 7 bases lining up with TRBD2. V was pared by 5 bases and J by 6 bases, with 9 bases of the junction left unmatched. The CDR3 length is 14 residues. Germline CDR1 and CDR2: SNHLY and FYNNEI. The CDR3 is CASSRTGGGKTQYF. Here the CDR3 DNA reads TGTGCCAGCAGTCGGACGGGGGGAGGGAAGACCCAGTACTTC.

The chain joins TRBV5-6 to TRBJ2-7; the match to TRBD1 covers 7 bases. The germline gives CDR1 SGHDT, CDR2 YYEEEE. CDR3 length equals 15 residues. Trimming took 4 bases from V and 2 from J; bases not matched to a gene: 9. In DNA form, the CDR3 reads TGTGCCAGCAGCAGACGCCGGGACAGAGCCTACGAGCAGTACTTC. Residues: CASSRRRDRAYEQYF.

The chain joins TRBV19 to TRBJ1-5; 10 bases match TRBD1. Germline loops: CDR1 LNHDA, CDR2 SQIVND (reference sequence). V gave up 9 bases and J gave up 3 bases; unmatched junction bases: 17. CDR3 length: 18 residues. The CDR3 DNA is TGTGCCAGCACCCCCCGGGACAGGGGACGGGGGGCCAATCAGCCCCAGCATTTT. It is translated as CASTPRDRGRGANQPQHF.

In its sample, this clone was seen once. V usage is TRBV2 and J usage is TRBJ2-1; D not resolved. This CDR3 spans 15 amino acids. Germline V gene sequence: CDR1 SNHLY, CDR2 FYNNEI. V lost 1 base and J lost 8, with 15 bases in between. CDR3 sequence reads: CASSEVLEGIDEQFF. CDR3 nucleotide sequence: TGTGCCAGCAGTGAAGTATTAGAAGGGATCGATGAGCAGTTCTTC.

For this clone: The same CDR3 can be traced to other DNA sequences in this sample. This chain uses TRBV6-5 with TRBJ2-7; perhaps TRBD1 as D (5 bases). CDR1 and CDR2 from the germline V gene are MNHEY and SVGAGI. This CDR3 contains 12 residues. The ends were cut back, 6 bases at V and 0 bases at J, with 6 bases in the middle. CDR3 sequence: CASRGDSYEQYF. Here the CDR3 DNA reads TGTGCCAGCAGAGGGGACTCCTACGAGCAGTACTTC.

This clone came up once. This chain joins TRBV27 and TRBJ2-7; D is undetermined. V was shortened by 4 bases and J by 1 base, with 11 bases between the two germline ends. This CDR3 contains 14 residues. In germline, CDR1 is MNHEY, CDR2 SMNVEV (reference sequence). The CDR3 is CASSSIEGSYEQYF. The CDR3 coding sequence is TGTGCCAGCAGTTCCATCGAAGGATCCTACGAGCAGTACTTC.